These 30 T cell receptor beta chains were all obtained from the same sample, sequenced in a study of blood T cell repertoires in COVID-19. The table came from immunoSEQ multiplex PCR; TCRdb's copy has only in-frame clones and leaves some out. Here the sample spans approximately 330,000 clones, approximately 89% being singletons. The material sequenced was PBMCs or T cells enriched from blood (not recorded which). The source of these receptors is a woman aged 25 to 39 who had recovered from COVID-19.

This clone has a handful of counts. The chain recombines TRBV10-3 with TRBJ1-1; 9 bases align to TRBD1. The CDR3 sequence is 14 residues long. Germline-derived CDR1 and CDR2 are ENHRY and SYGVKD. Losses at the gene ends were 6 bases for V and 5 bases for J; bases not matched to a gene: 7. CDR3 coding DNA: TGTGCCATCAGCCAGGGACAGGGCTTAACTGAAGCTTTCTTT. Amino acid sequence: CAISQGQGLTEAFF.

V and J are TRBV3-1 (or the pseudogene TRBV3-2) and TRBJ1-2; TRBD1 matches at 8 bases. This CDR3 comprises 16 residues. With V trimmed by 10 bases and J by 0 bases, 13 bases remained unmatched. CDR1 and CDR2 (germline): LGHDT, YNNKEL (reference sequence). The CDR3 reads CAIERTGLMPNYGYTF. CDR3 DNA sequence: TGTGCCATCGAACGGACAGGGCTTATGCCTAACTATGGCTACACCTTC.

The chain combines TRBV5-1 with TRBJ2-4; TRBD1 aligns across 9 bases. The CDR3 covers 16 residues. Germline V gives CDR1 SGHRS, CDR2 YFSETQ. The V segment lost 4 bases and the J segment 3 bases; nucleotides outside the gene matches: 8. CDR3 loop: CASSGQGRIGKNIQYF. The CDR3 nucleotides read TGCGCCAGCAGCGGACAGGGGAGGATCGGCAAAAACATTCAGTACTTC.

The chain couples TRBV18 to TRBJ1-1; no firm D call. The CDR3 runs 15 residues. CDR1 and CDR2 from the germline V gene are KGHSH and LQKENI. The V gene lost 3 bases and the J gene lost 0 bases, with 11 bases spanning the gap. CDR3 sequence (DNA): TGTGCCAGCTCACCTGGAGTCGGATTGAACACTGAAGCTTTCTTT. Amino acid sequence: CASSPGVGLNTEAFF.

This chain joins TRBV5-1 and TRBJ1-1, with a tentative D call TRBD1 (5 bases). Germline CDR1 reads SGHRS; CDR2 reads YFSETQ. This CDR3 has 15 amino acids. Between the trimmed V and J ends, which lost 0 bases and 3 bases, there was a span of 12 bases. In DNA form, the CDR3 reads TGCGCCAGCAGCTTGGATGCCAGGGCCGACACTGAAGCTTTCTTT. It translates to CASSLDARADTEAFF.

This rearrangement joins TRBV10-3 to TRBJ2-2; 11 bases match TRBD1. The trim removed 6 bases at V and 0 bases at J, leaving 3 bases unmatched. Germline CDR1 reads ENHRY; CDR2 reads SYGVKD. The CDR3 loop spans 16 amino acids. The CDR3 region is CAISEGQGANTGELFF. CDR3 DNA: TGTGCCATCAGCGAGGGACAGGGGGCGAACACCGGGGAGCTGTTTTTT.

The V gene is TRBV12-3 or TRBV12-4, the J gene TRBJ2-1; D is possibly TRBD1 (6 bases). CDR3 size: 12 residues. The V end lost 6 bases, the J end lost 10 bases, and 13 bases lay between the germline ends. In DNA, the CDR3 is TGTGCCAGCAGCCAGGACAGTTGGGAGCAGTTCTTC. Translated, it gives CASSQDSWEQFF.

CDR3 DNA: TGTGCCAGCAGTTTTGGGGGGACTGAAGCTTTCTTT. Its translation is CASSFGGTEAFF. The genes are TRBV12-3 or TRBV12-4 and TRBJ1-1, with D perhaps TRBD1 (5 bases). V lost 3 bases, J lost 5 bases, and 7 bases lay in between. The CDR3 contains 12 residues.

This rearrangement joins TRBV6-5 to TRBJ1-1, with TRBD1 matching over 9 bases. The V segment lost 10 bases and the J segment 5 bases; nucleotides outside the gene matches: 8. The germline gives CDR1 MNHEY, CDR2 SVGAGI. The CDR3 has 13 amino acids. CDR3 sequence: CATLPGQGTEAFF. The CDR3 DNA follows: TGTGCCACCTTGCCGGGACAGGGTACTGAAGCTTTCTTT.

The V and J genes are TRBV5-4 and TRBJ2-2, with TRBD2 identical over 8 bases. V was clipped by 4 bases and J by 3 bases; unmatched bases: 8. Germline V CDR1 and CDR2: SGHNT, YYREEE (reference sequence). This CDR3 contains 16 residues. Here the CDR3 DNA reads TGTGCCAGCAGCCCCACTAGCGGAGTGGACACCGGGGAGCTGTTTTTT. It codes for CASSPTSGVDTGELFF.

The chain uses TRBV6-1 and TRBJ1-6; D is ambiguous. CDR1 is MNHNS and CDR2 is SASEGT in the germline V gene. The V end was cut by 3 bases, the J end by 12 bases, with 9 bases between. The CDR3 consists of 12 residues. The CDR3 bases are TGTGCCAGCAGTGAGAGGATGCTACCCCTCCACTTT. Amino acid sequence: CASSERMLPLHF.

This clone was found a few times. CDR3 coding DNA: TGTGCCAGCAGCTCGCCAGTGACTAGCGGGAGGAGGAATGAGCAGTTCTTC. Its protein product is CASSSPVTSGRRNEQFF. This rearrangement joins TRBV3-1 (or the pseudogene TRBV3-2) to TRBJ2-1, with 13 bases identical to TRBD2. The CDR3 length is 17 residues. Losses at the gene ends were 5 bases for V and 7 bases for J; bases not matched to a gene: 11. Germline CDR1 and CDR2: LGHDT and YNNKEL (reference sequence).

CDR3 in DNA: TGTGCCAGCAGTTCAGGGGGTAACTATGGCTACACCTTC. It specifies CASSSGGNYGYTF. This chain uses TRBV6-1 with TRBJ1-2; 7 bases agree with TRBD1. After removal of 5 bases from V and 1 base from J, the junction contained 1 base not matched to a gene. Per the germline V gene, CDR1 is MNHNS and CDR2 is SASEGT. The CDR3 runs 13 residues.

The chain uses TRBV7-2 and TRBJ2-7; TRBD1 might be the D (5 bases). Deletions cut 4 bases from V and 5 bases from J, with 12 bases between. CDR1 is SGHTA, CDR2 FQGNSA, per germline. The CDR3 covers 13 residues. As DNA, the CDR3 is TGTGCCAGCAGCTCACAGGTGTTGAACGAGCAGTACTTC. It is translated as CASSSQVLNEQYF. The full variable domain, completed using reference TRBV7-2 and TRBJ2-7, is GAGVSQSPSNKVTEKGKDVELRCDPISGHTALYWYRQSLGQGLEFLIYFQGNSAPDKSGLPSDRFSAERTGGSVSTLTIQRTQQEDSAVYLCASSSQVLNEQYFGPGTRLTVT.

V and J are TRBV19 and TRBJ2-1; TRBD1 matches 9 bases. Germline V gene lookup returns CDR1 LNHDA and CDR2 SQIVND (reference sequence). V was pared by 3 bases and J by 10 bases, with 10 bases of the junction left unmatched. The CDR3 has 15 amino acids. The CDR3 loop reads CASSIFWTGEGEQFF. CDR3 in DNA: TGTGCCAGTAGTATCTTTTGGACAGGGGAAGGGGAGCAGTTCTTC.

This chain joins TRBV30 and TRBJ2-1; TRBD2 aligns across 10 bases. Germline trimming cut 2 bases from V and 4 bases from J; bases unmatched to any gene: 2. The germline gives CDR1 GTSNPN, CDR2 SVGIG (reference sequence). The CDR3 covers 14 residues. Here the CDR3 reads CAWSRTSGYNEQFF. The CDR3, as DNA: TGTGCCTGGAGTAGGACTAGCGGTTACAATGAGCAGTTCTTC. Full variable domain (outside the CDR3, taken from reference TRBV30 and TRBJ2-1): SQTIHQWPATLVQPVGSPLSLECTVEGTSNPNLYWYRQAAGRGLQLLFYSVGIGQISSEVPQNLSASRPQDRQFILSSKKLLLSDSGFYLCAWSRTSGYNEQFFGPGTRLTVL.

The rearrangement joins TRBV11-2 to TRBJ2-2; D is unclear. The CDR3 length is 15 residues. The ends were cut back, 1 base at V and 0 bases at J, with 6 bases in the middle. Germline CDR1 reads SGHAT; CDR2 reads FQNNGV. The DNA of the CDR3 is TGTGCCAGCAGCTTAGGAGAATCGAACACCGGGGAGCTGTTTTTT. This gives the protein CASSLGESNTGELFF.

The chain recombines TRBV30 with TRBJ2-3; 12 positions match TRBD2. With V trimmed by 3 bases and J by 4 bases, 2 bases remained unmatched. The germline gives CDR1 GTSNPN, CDR2 SVGIG (reference sequence). The CDR3 loop spans 14 amino acids. The CDR3: CAWRTSGSPDTQYF. The CDR3 DNA reads TGTGCCTGGAGGACTAGCGGGAGCCCAGATACGCAGTATTTT.

This clone came up once. CDR3 in amino acids: CASSWDQGGAYEQYF. For the CDR3, the DNA is TGTGCCAGCTCCTGGGACCAGGGGGGAGCCTACGAGCAGTACTTC. The V gene is TRBV27, the J gene TRBJ2-7; D is perhaps TRBD1 (7 bases). The CDR3 sequence is 15 residues long. Trimming shortened V by 8 bases and J by 2 bases, and 19 bases separated the two germline ends. Germline V gene lookup returns CDR1 MNHEY and CDR2 SMNVEV (reference sequence).

This rearrangement joins TRBV6-5 to TRBJ2-7; D is possibly TRBD2 (6 bases). Germline lookup yields CDR1 MNHEY and CDR2 SVGAGI. The CDR3 consists of 15 residues. V lost 7 bases and J lost 0, with 16 bases in between. The CDR3 sequence: CASTASETHSYEQYF. DNA for the CDR3: TGTGCCAGCACCGCTAGCGAGACCCACTCCTACGAGCAGTACTTC.

The J gene is TRBJ2-1, the V gene TRBV12-3 or TRBV12-4; D possibly corresponds to TRBD2 (6 bases). The length of the CDR3 is 13 residues. Trimming took off 6 bases at V and 2 bases at J, with 8 bases between the two ends. CDR3 in amino acids: CASRPGAYNEQFF. In DNA, the CDR3 is TGTGCCAGCAGACCGGGGGCCTACAATGAGCAGTTCTTC.

Only one count was recorded for this clone. The chain has TRBV28 and TRBJ1-1, with TRBD1 identical over 10 bases. Germline trimming cut 6 bases from V and 9 bases from J; bases unmatched to any gene: 10. Germline CDR1 is MDHEN and CDR2 is SYDVKM. The CDR3 runs to 14 residues. The DNA for the CDR3 is TGTGCCAGCAGGCGACAGGGGGCCCAGCCCAAAGCTTTCTTT. Its protein is CASRRQGAQPKAFF. Complete variable domain (other parts from reference TRBV28 and TRBJ1-1): DVKVTQSSRYLVKRTGEKVFLECVQDMDHENMFWYRQDPGLGLRLIYFSYDVKMKEKGDIPEGYSVSREKKERFSLILESASTNQTSMYLCASRRQGAQPKAFFGQGTRLTVV.

J is TRBJ2-1 and V is TRBV7-6, with D possibly TRBD2 on 6 matching bases. CDR1 is SGHVS and CDR2 is FNYEAQ in the germline V gene. The CDR3 has 12 residues. Trimming pared 5 bases from V and 4 bases from J, leaving 6 bases between. The CDR3 loop is CASSGRYNEQFF. DNA of the CDR3: TGTGCCAGCAGCGGGAGGTACAATGAGCAGTTCTTC.

The table lists this clone with a count of one. The chain employs TRBV30 and TRBJ2-1; the D gene is possibly TRBD2 (6 bases). Trimming stripped 5 bases from V and 6 bases from J, with 20 bases between. In germline, CDR1 is GTSNPN, CDR2 SVGIG (reference sequence). This CDR3 has 15 residues. The CDR3 reads CAWLSRDFHSNEQFF. In DNA, the CDR3 is TGTGCCTGGTTGAGCCGGGACTTTCATTCCAATGAGCAGTTCTTC.

The CDR3 DNA follows: TGTGCCAGCAGTTACTACAGCGGGACGGCCTACGAGCAGTACTTC. This encodes CASSYYSGTAYEQYF. The V and J genes are TRBV6-5 and TRBJ2-7, with TRBD2 identical over 7 bases. Germline trimming cut 1 base from V and 2 bases from J; bases unmatched to any gene: 5. This CDR3 is 15 amino acids long. Germline assignment: CDR1 MNHEY and CDR2 SVGAGI.

V is TRBV27 and J is TRBJ2-3; D uncertain. Trimming stripped 5 bases from V and 6 bases from J, with 12 bases between. Germline CDR1 reads MNHEY; CDR2 reads SMNVEV (reference sequence). The CDR3 runs to 13 residues. The CDR3 coding sequence is TGTGCCAGCAGTCCGTTGTTTGCGGATACGCAGTATTTT. Its protein is CASSPLFADTQYF.

This rearrangement joins TRBV5-4 to TRBJ2-7; 9 bases map to TRBD1. The V gene end was trimmed by 1 base and the J gene end by 3 bases; junction bases not matched to a gene: 5. This CDR3 region has 15 residues. From germline, CDR1 is SGHNT and CDR2 YYREEE (reference sequence). CDR3 DNA sequence: TGTGCCAGCAGCTTGACCCTGGACAGGGGCTACGAGCAGTACTTC. Translated, it gives CASSLTLDRGYEQYF.

This clone has just a few counts. The gene calls are TRBV2 and TRBJ1-1; D is unresolved. The V gene lost 6 bases and the J gene lost 1 base, with 9 bases spanning the gap. The V gene's germline CDR1 is SNHLY and CDR2 FYNNEI. The CDR3 runs to 13 residues. For the CDR3, the DNA is TGTGCCAGCAGAACTACACCGAACACTGAAGCTTTCTTT. Amino acid sequence: CASRTTPNTEAFF. The full variable domain, with the rest looked up from reference TRBV2 and TRBJ1-1, is EPEVTQTPSHQVTQMGQEVILRCVPISNHLYFYWYRQILGQKVEFLVSFYNNEISEKSEIFDDQFSVERPDGSNFTLKIRSTKLEDSAMYFCASRTTPNTEAFFGQGTRLTVV.

The chain couples TRBV6-6 to TRBJ1-5; 8 nucleotides match TRBD1. The germline gives CDR1 MNHNY, CDR2 SVGAGI (reference sequence). Trimming cost V 6 bases and J 2 bases; bases outside gene matches: 6. The CDR3 has 15 residues. The CDR3 here is CASSLTGVGNQPQHF. The CDR3, as DNA: TGTGCCAGCAGCTTGACAGGGGTTGGCAATCAGCCCCAGCATTTT.

The rearrangement joins TRBV7-2 to TRBJ2-4, with TRBD1 matching over 8 bases. CDR1 and CDR2 from the germline V gene are SGHTA and FQGNSA. J lost 5 bases, V lost 5 bases, and 8 bases had no gene match. The CDR3 sequence is 15 residues long. CDR3 region: CASSLFGDRQNIQYF. CDR3 in DNA: TGTGCCAGCAGCCTTTTCGGGGACAGGCAAAACATTCAGTACTTC.